These 9 T cell receptor beta chains were all obtained from the same sample, sequenced in a study of cytomegalovirus exposure and HLA in healthy donors. Amplification used 60 Vbeta primers and 13 Jbeta primers. Using immunoSEQ multiplex PCR, the repertoire was profiled, and TCRdb retains in-frame clones only, with some absent. The sample carries 200,000 to 250,000 clones, 82% recorded once. Input material: PBMCs. These receptors originate from a woman aged 40-49 years in good health and CMV-seropositive.

The rearrangement joins TRBV7-9 to TRBJ1-4; 10 bases fit TRBD1. The CDR3 runs 18 residues. Germline V gene lookup returns CDR1 SEHNR and CDR2 FQNEAQ (reference sequence). The trim removed 4 bases at V and 4 bases at J, leaving 12 bases unmatched. CDR3 sequence: CASSSQMGQGNYNEKLFF. CDR3 nucleotide sequence: TGTGCCAGCAGCTCGCAAATGGGACAGGGGAACTATAATGAAAAACTGTTTTTT.

The chain combines TRBV11-2 with TRBJ1-2, with a possible D match to TRBD1 (6 bases). The CDR3 has 15 residues. Germline V gene sequence: CDR1 SGHAT, CDR2 FQNNGV. Between the trimmed V and J ends, which lost 5 bases and 0 bases, there was a span of 13 bases. The CDR3 bases are TGTGCCAGCAGCGGCCGGGACACAACTAACTATGGCTACACCTTC. Translation gives CASSGRDTTNYGYTF.

This chain connects TRBV6-5 to TRBJ1-5; 10 nucleotides line up with TRBD1. V trimming: 4 bases; J trimming: 7 bases; junction bases outside the gene matches: 7. The CDR3 totals 15 residues. Looked up from germline, CDR1 is MNHEY and CDR2 is SVGAGI. The CDR3 sequence: CASSLTGGAGQPQHF. CDR3 DNA sequence: TGTGCCAGCAGTTTGACAGGGGGCGCGGGACAGCCCCAGCATTTT.

The gene calls are TRBV2 and TRBJ2-7, with TRBD2 matching over 10 bases. CDR3 length equals 15 residues. The J segment lost 2 bases and the V segment lost 3 bases, leaving 4 bases of the junction unmatched. Germline V gene data show CDR1 as SNHLY and CDR2 as FYNNEI. DNA of the CDR3: TGTGCCAGCAGTGATGCTAGCGGGAGCCCCTACGAGCAGTACTTC. Its translation: CASSDASGSPYEQYF. Drawing the rest from reference TRBV2 and TRBJ2-7, the complete variable domain is EPEVTQTPSHQVTQMGQEVILRCVPISNHLYFYWYRQILGQKVEFLVSFYNNEISEKSEIFDDQFSVERPDGSNFTLKIRSTKLEDSAMYFCASSDASGSPYEQYFGPGTRLTVT.

V gene TRBV5-4 combines with J gene TRBJ1-6; D may be TRBD1 (5 bases). This CDR3 has 18 residues. CDR1 is SGHNT, CDR2 YYREEE, per germline (reference sequence). V was clipped by 1 base and J by 0 bases, with 14 bases between them. The CDR3 nucleotides are TGTGCCAGCAGCTTGCGGTTCCAGGGTAGCTCCTATAATTCACCCCTCCACTTT. It codes for CASSLRFQGSSYNSPLHF.

The chain is built from TRBV19 and TRBJ2-7; D perhaps matches TRBD2 (5 bases). The CDR3 runs to 14 residues. Germline loops: CDR1 LNHDA, CDR2 SQIVND (reference sequence). Trimming pared 3 bases from V and 5 bases from J, leaving 14 bases between. The CDR3 nucleotides are TGTGCCAGTAGTATGGATCGGGGTCGAGACGAGCAGTACTTC. Its translation is CASSMDRGRDEQYF.

V and J are TRBV6-1 and TRBJ1-1, with D perhaps TRBD1 (5 bases). The V end lost 3 bases, the J end lost 7 bases, and 21 bases lay between the germline ends. From germline, CDR1 is MNHNS and CDR2 SASEGT. The CDR3 runs to 16 residues. CDR3 sequence reads: CASSDREERWLVEAFF. CDR3 in DNA: TGTGCCAGCAGTGACAGGGAGGAGCGCTGGTTGGTTGAAGCTTTCTTT.

This clone is a singleton in its sample. The V gene is TRBV19, the J gene TRBJ1-1; D remains unclear. V was cut by 5 bases and J by 0 bases, with 10 bases left in between. Germline CDR1 reads LNHDA; CDR2 reads SQIVND (reference sequence). The CDR3 covers 14 residues. The CDR3 spells CASSSPNLNTEAFF. The CDR3 bases are TGTGCCAGTAGTTCCCCAAACTTGAACACTGAAGCTTTCTTT.

This clone was recorded only once. The chain has TRBV5-4 and TRBJ1-6; the D gene is possibly TRBD1 (6 bases). Germline CDR1 SGHNT, CDR2 YYREEE (reference sequence). Trimming left V 2 bases short and J 9 bases short, with 15 bases between. CDR3 length: 15 residues. Written as DNA, the CDR3 is TGTGCCAGCAGCTTAAGGGACCGAGGGGGTTCACCCCTCCACTTT. It encodes CASSLRDRGGSPLHF.